This TCR beta chain was obtained from a study of immune cell composition in non-small cell lung cancer. Using immunoSEQ multiplex PCR, the repertoire was profiled, and TCRdb retains in-frame clones only, with some absent. The sample carries roughly 3,500 clones, about 74% recorded once. This CDR3 is built from 14 residues. The germline gives CDR1 SGHVS, CDR2 FNYEAQ. Deletions cut 2 bases from V and 2 bases from J, with 10 bases between. This TCR was recovered from a human donor with non-small cell lung cancer. Sequences were obtained from lung tumor tissue. The chain uses TRBV7-6 and TRBJ2-7; no definite D call. In DNA form, the CDR3 reads TGTGCCAGCAGCTTATTGGCCGAAACCTACGAGCAGTACTTC. Its translation: CASSLLAETYEQYF.